A selection of T cell receptor beta chains follows, all from one sample in a study of identical twins. Via MiXCR, TCRdb re-called the 5' RACE reads, giving one row per CDR3 protein. The sample has over 200,000 distinct CDR3 sequences; roughly a tenth are singletons. Sequenced: memory T cells sorted from blood. All receptors derive from a man aged 45-65 years in good health. Both conserved end residues are part of each CDR3. Each record gives: V gene, J gene, CDR3 length, clone size, D gene, CDR3 protein, CDR3 DNA. The D gene is left open where the match is weak. Only some rows state a clone size, as once, few, many or a class for expanded clones.

V: TRBV4-3
J: TRBJ1-2
length: 14
size: .
D: .
CDR3: CASSQDYRANGYTF
DNA: TGCGCCAGCAGCCAAGATTACAGGGCGAATGGCTACACCTTC

V: TRBV6-1
J: TRBJ2-1
length: 19
size: .
D: TRBD1
CDR3: CASSPPLPAWGTGENEQFF
DNA: TGTGCCAGCAGTCCCCCCCTCCCGGCCTGGGGGACAGGGGAAAATGAGCAGTTCTTC

V: TRBV6-2/TRBV6-3
J: TRBJ2-7
length: 14
size: many
D: .
CDR3: CASSYTDGYYEQYF
DNA: TGTGCCAGCAGTTACACGGACGGTTACTACGAGCAGTACTTC

V: TRBV5-1
J: TRBJ2-7
length: 15
size: many
D: TRBD1
CDR3: CASSLSGTGGDEQYF
DNA: TGCGCCAGCAGCTTGAGTGGGACAGGGGGCGACGAGCAGTACTTC

V: TRBV20-1
J: TRBJ2-5
length: 14
size: .
D: TRBD1
CDR3: CSLNPGTVQETQYF
DNA: TGCAGTCTAAACCCAGGGACAGTTCAAGAGACCCAGTACTTC

V: TRBV5-1
J: TRBJ2-7
length: 13
size: many
D: .
CDR3: CASSLARYYEQYF
DNA: TGCGCCAGCAGCTTGGCACGGTACTACGAGCAGTACTTC

V: TRBV7-2
J: TRBJ2-6
length: 17
size: few
D: TRBD1
CDR3: CASSLRQGVTGANVLTF
DNA: TGTGCCAGCAGCTTGAGACAGGGGGTAACTGGGGCCAACGTCCTGACTTTC

V: TRBV19
J: TRBJ2-1
length: 15
size: .
D: .
CDR3: CASSLGLVIESEQFF
DNA: TGTGCCAGTAGTCTCGGACTTGTTATCGAGAGTGAGCAGTTCTTC

V: TRBV30
J: TRBJ2-5
length: 17
size: once
D: TRBD1
CDR3: CAWSAWLGTGTKETQYF
DNA: TGTGCCTGGAGCGCCTGGCTTGGGACAGGGACGAAAGAGACCCAGTACTTC

V: TRBV27
J: TRBJ1-1
length: 14
size: many
D: TRBD1
CDR3: CASSPHTGVSEAFF
DNA: TGTGCCAGCAGTCCCCACACAGGGGTCTCTGAAGCTTTCTTT

V: TRBV5-4
J: TRBJ2-5
length: 14
size: many
D: TRBD2
CDR3: CASSAGTRGETQYF
DNA: TGTGCCAGCAGCGCCGGGACTAGAGGAGAGACCCAGTACTTC

V: TRBV12-3/TRBV12-4
J: TRBJ1-6
length: 13
size: many
D: .
CDR3: CASSLEYNSPLHF
DNA: TGTGCCAGCAGTTTAGAATATAATTCACCCCTCCACTTT

V: TRBV5-5
J: TRBJ1-5
length: 13
size: many
D: .
CDR3: CASSPGDYQPQHF
DNA: TGTGCCAGCAGCCCGGGGGACTATCAGCCCCAGCATTTT

V: TRBV15
J: TRBJ2-7
length: 15
size: many
D: TRBD1
CDR3: CATSRDKQGSHEQYF
DNA: TGTGCCACCAGCAGAGATAAACAGGGGAGCCACGAGCAGTACTTC

V: TRBV12-3/TRBV12-4
J: TRBJ1-3
length: 14
size: many
D: .
CDR3: CASRLTNSGNTIYF
DNA: TGTGCCAGCAGGCTAACGAACTCTGGAAACACCATATATTTT

V: TRBV19
J: TRBJ2-2
length: 15
size: once
D: .
CDR3: CASRGTAANTGELFF
DNA: TGTGCCAGTAGAGGGACTGCAGCGAACACCGGGGAGCTGTTTTTT

V: TRBV9
J: TRBJ1-4
length: 14
size: .
D: .
CDR3: CASSGGGSNEKLFF
DNA: TGTGCCAGCAGCGGGGGGGGGTCTAATGAAAAACTGTTTTTT

V: TRBV20-1
J: TRBJ2-3
length: 15
size: .
D: TRBD2
CDR3: CSALWTSGSTDTQYF
DNA: TGCAGTGCTCTCTGGACTAGCGGAAGCACAGATACGCAGTATTTT

V: TRBV7-3
J: TRBJ2-2
length: 16
size: few
D: TRBD2
CDR3: CASSLTTSGYTGELFF
DNA: TGTGCCAGCAGCTTAACGACTAGCGGGTACACCGGGGAGCTGTTTTTT

V: TRBV7-2
J: TRBJ2-7
length: 14
size: many
D: .
CDR3: CASSFPTVSYEQYF
DNA: TGTGCCAGCAGCTTTCCAACGGTCTCCTACGAGCAGTACTTC

V: TRBV20-1
J: TRBJ2-1
length: 18
size: many
D: TRBD2
CDR3: CSARRRRLAGGPAGEQFF
DNA: TGCAGTGCTAGACGTAGACGACTAGCGGGAGGGCCGGCGGGTGAGCAGTTCTTC

V: TRBV19
J: TRBJ1-1
length: 15
size: .
D: .
CDR3: CASSPIQAKNTEAFF
DNA: TGTGCCAGTAGCCCTATACAGGCTAAGAACACTGAAGCTTTCTTT

V: TRBV20-1
J: TRBJ2-7
length: 15
size: .
D: TRBD2
CDR3: CSARDGTSGFIVQYF
DNA: TGCAGTGCTAGGGACGGGACTAGCGGGTTTATTGTGCAGTACTTC

V: TRBV5-1
J: TRBJ2-2
length: 15
size: .
D: TRBD1
CDR3: CASSPQGVATGELFF
DNA: TGCGCCAGCAGCCCCCAGGGGGTAGCGACCGGGGAGCTGTTTTTT

V: TRBV25-1
J: TRBJ1-2
length: 14
size: few
D: TRBD1
CDR3: CASGQGLFNYGYTF
DNA: TGTGCCAGCGGACAGGGTCTTTTTAACTATGGCTACACCTTC

V: TRBV12-3/TRBV12-4
J: TRBJ2-2
length: 17
size: .
D: TRBD2
CDR3: CASSGSGVHGITGELFF
DNA: TGTGCCAGCAGTGGTAGCGGGGTCCATGGAATCACCGGGGAGCTGTTTTTT

V: TRBV10-2
J: TRBJ2-7
length: 13
size: many
D: .
CDR3: CASSELGRGEQYF
DNA: TGCGCCAGCAGTGAGTTGGGCAGGGGTGAGCAGTACTTC